The clone carrying this T cell receptor beta chain was found many times. Its antigen is not identified. This specimen comes from a study of identical twins. In germline, CDR1 is MNHEY, CDR2 SVGAGI. Trimming pared 10 bases from V and 7 bases from J, leaving 14 bases between. The CDR3 extends over 12 amino acids. Only healthy Caucasians were included as donors. General observations from the study: Beta out-of-frame sequences showed weaker excess twin sharing. Insertions were fewer in abundant cord blood beta clonotypes, whereas memory repertoires showed none of this pattern.

From the 5' RACE reads, TCRdb called clonotypes with MiXCR, one entry per CDR3 protein. The sample yields hundreds of thousands of distinct CDR3 sequences, about 7.6% seen once. Another study also made use of these data, one on yellow fever vaccine responses in identical twins. That report adds: The authors reported partly convergent, partly personalized vaccine responses in identical twins.

Source material: PBMCs. This chain joins TRBV6-5 and TRBJ2-1; perhaps TRBD2 as D (6 bases). The clonotype originates from a woman in her late teens or twenties in good health. The chain's CDR3 is CAIRGGLNEQFF. For the CDR3, the DNA is TGTGCCATCCGAGGAGGGTTAAATGAGCAGTTCTTC.